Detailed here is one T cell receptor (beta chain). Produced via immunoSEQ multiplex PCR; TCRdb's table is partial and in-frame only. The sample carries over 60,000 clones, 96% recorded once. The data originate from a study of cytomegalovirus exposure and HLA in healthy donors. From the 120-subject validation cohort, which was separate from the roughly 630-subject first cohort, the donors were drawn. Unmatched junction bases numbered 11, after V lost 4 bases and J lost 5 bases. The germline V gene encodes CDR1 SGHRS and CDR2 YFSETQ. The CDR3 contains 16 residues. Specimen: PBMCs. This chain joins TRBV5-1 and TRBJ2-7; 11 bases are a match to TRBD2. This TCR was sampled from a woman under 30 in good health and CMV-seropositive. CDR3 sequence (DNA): TGCGCCAGCAGCCTCCTGACTAGCGGGGAGGCCAACGAGCAGTACTTC. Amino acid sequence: CASSLLTSGEANEQYF.